This T cell receptor (beta chain) was identified in a study of regulatory T cells in long-lasting Graves disease (dated by TCRdb to the early 2020s). About the investigation overall: Patients with newly diagnosed Graves' disease had been on antithyroid drugs for under 3 months. A total of roughly 33 samples underwent TCR sequencing: about 13 from persistent and roughly 20 from newly diagnosed Graves' disease patients. The study took place in China and was registered as a clinical trial. Peripheral blood TCR sequencing and RNA sequencing compared persistent Graves' disease patients with newly diagnosed Graves' disease patients.

The method behind the library was multiplex PCR. These reads were obtained on an Illumina HiSeq 4000. iRepertoire HTBI primers and Arm-PCR amplification of CDR3 regions were used to construct TCR beta libraries. Before sequencing, the PCR products went through gel purification. Processing in the source paper ran as follows. Gene usage analysis of CDR3 amino acid clonotypes used the 62 TRBV and approximately 13 TRBJ segments found across samples. COPE and FqMerger were used to merge the filtered high-quality paired reads into contigs. BLAST was used to align contigs to IMGT TRBV, TRBD and TRBJ reference genes, and CDR3 was defined according to IMGT. Any clonotype with a frequency above 0.1% was classified as a highly expanded clone. Repertoire diversity was measured by Shannon entropy, and V-J evenness by the Gini coefficient. A clonotype was considered public if more than one individual shared it. Using fastp trimming at Q25 and MiXCR clonotype assembly, TCRdb reanalyzed the public sequencing data and kept in-frame beta chains. Entries that share a CDR3 protein sequence are merged under the most common genes and DNA. These V and J calls originate from TCRdb's pipeline instead of the authors' own analysis. In all, the sample holds 450,000 to 600,000 distinct CDR3 sequences, and about 13% of those were seen once. The top ten hold 10% of the sample.

The time point label for this specimen denotes: newly diagnosed GD, antithyroid drugs for less than 3 months. RNA was extracted from PBMCs in TRIzol for both TCR sequencing and RNA sequencing. The diagnosis of Graves' disease followed American Thyroid Association guidelines. Patients for the study were recruited at an endocrinology department in Xi'an, China. Each patient gave approximately 10 milliliters of peripheral blood, collected in an EDTA anticoagulant tube. PBMCs were isolated by Ficoll Paque Plus density gradient separation without further T cell sorting. An Agilent 2100 Bioanalyzer and agarose gel were used to check RNA quality, and a NanoDrop 2000 was used to measure RNA concentration. On the study overall, not on this receptor specifically: A larger number of public clonotypes was shared among persistent patients (under 3,000) than among newly diagnosed patients (roughly 980). Persistent disease showed preferential use of TRBV28, TRBJ1-2 and TRBJ2-5, whereas newly diagnosed disease favored TRBV20-1 and TRBJ2-1. The authors acknowledged the small sample size as a limitation that may reduce accuracy. Because the primary lesion, thyroid tissue, could not be accessed, the study looked at peripheral blood alone. Compared with newly diagnosed patients, patients with persistent Graves' disease had lower TCR Shannon entropy and fewer highly expanded clones, which suggests clonal expansion. Sequencing and analysis were limited to the TCR beta chain.

The table lists this clonotype with many counts. Its antigen is still unknown. There are no base qualities to consult, and no much larger clone falls within one base. The CDR3 starts with the cysteine, ends with the phenylalanine, and has 13 residues. Left in the record is the CDR3 DNA by itself, 39 bases read in frame from the first base. V is cut by 8 bases and J by 4 bases, and the space between the germline ends is 14 bases. The germline V gene yields KGHSH for CDR1 and LQKENI for CDR2. The sample also formed part of further work on T cells in Graves' hyperthyroidism and ophthalmopathy. The second publication reports: Graves' hyperthyroidism was defined as stable when no progression to ophthalmopathy occurred over 18 months of follow-up. Hyperthyroidism patients were newly diagnosed, had a disease duration of under 2 months, and were aged 18 to 65 years. The study excluded patients with uncontrolled infections, other autoimmune diseases, pregnancy or lactation. Clinical symptoms, serum thyroxine and TRAb, thyroid ultrasound, and orbital computed tomography formed the basis for the diagnoses. The first round of RT-PCR for the TCR CDR3 was performed with the HTBI primer set and the Qiagen OneStep RT-PCR kit. Blood samples also contained most of the expanded thyroid clonotypes (frequency above 0.001), which suggests that blood repertoires may reflect thyroid immune responses. In cross-validation, a model built on a 13 V-J signature told ophthalmopathy apart from stable hyperthyroidism with approximately 90% sensitivity and about 81% specificity, and in testing the same model reached 80%/75%. In validation, the model predicted progression to ophthalmopathy with roughly 70% sensitivity and roughly 72% specificity, a median of 6.5 months before onset. To identify distinguishing TCR V-J signatures, a discovery cohort of 100 patients was used, comprising 40 to 45 with Graves' ophthalmopathy and 57 with stable Graves' hyperthyroidism. Prospective prediction of ophthalmopathy was tested in an independent validation cohort consisting of 18 hyperthyroidism patients and about 17 patients who later progressed to ophthalmopathy. The approximately 97 discovery patients were randomly divided into training and test sets at a 7:3 ratio. In roughly six Graves' hyperthyroidism patients, the study also compared T-cell repertoires from thyroid tissue with T-cell repertoires from blood. Following sampling, methimazole starting at 30 mg daily was given to hyperthyroidism patients, and high-dose intravenous methylprednisolone was given to ophthalmopathy patients. The libraries were constructed in a second round of multiplex PCR and then size-selected and purified. Paired-end sequencing of the libraries was performed with 100 bp reads on an Illumina HiSeq2000. SOAPnuke was used to process the raw data, with reads discarded if the reads contained adapters or uncalled bases, had a mean Phred below 15, or lacked an exact constant-primer or identifier match. COPE v1.2.5 was used to merge high-quality paired reads, and clonotypes were defined as unique nucleotide sequences. MiTCR v1.1 was used to align clonotypes to the IMGT TRBV, TRBD and TRBJ reference segments. The analysis included only V-J combinations with a frequency above 0.0001, which together covered around 99% of the repertoires. A TCS score was defined as the ratio of F50 (clonal expansion) to E x V (chaos), with BLOSUM62-based TCRdist applied between CDR3 peptides within each V-J. Welch's t-statistics and random forest reduced 500 to 650 V-J features to about 13, which were used in a naive Bayes classifier (R e1071). Sample size was not statistically predetermined, and blinding of investigators to group allocation was not performed. According to the paper, TCR Vbeta CDR3 sequencing was carried out on approximately 140 peripheral blood samples, which came from about 45 ophthalmopathy, some 73 hyperthyroidism and around 17 progressor patients.

The sequence was collected from a man aged 25 to 40 with Graves disease. Donor details come from another sample of the same person, matched by shared clones. The chain is assembled from TRBV18 and TRBJ1-2; the D gene assignment is ambiguous. The sequencing here drew on peripheral blood mononuclear cells (PBMCs), taken at new diagnosis, from a patient treated with antithyroid drugs. The sequenced DNA is TGTGCCAGCAGTCCAACTGGCCTCTATGGCTACACCTTC. Its protein is CASSPTGLYGYTF.